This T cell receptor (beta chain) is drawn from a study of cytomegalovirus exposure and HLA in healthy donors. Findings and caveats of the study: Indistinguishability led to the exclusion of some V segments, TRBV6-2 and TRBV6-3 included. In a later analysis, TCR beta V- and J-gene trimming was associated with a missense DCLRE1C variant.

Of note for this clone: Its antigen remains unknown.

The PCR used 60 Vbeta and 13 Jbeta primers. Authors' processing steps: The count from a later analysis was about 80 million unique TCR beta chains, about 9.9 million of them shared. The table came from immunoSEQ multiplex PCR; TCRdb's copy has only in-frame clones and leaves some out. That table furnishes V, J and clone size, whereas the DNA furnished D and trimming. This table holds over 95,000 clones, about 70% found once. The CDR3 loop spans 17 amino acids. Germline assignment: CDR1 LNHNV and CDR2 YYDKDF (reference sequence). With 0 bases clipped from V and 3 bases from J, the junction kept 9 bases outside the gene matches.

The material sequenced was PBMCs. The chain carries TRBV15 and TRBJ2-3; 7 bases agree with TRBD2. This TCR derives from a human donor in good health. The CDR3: CATSRDRGGSWTDTQYF. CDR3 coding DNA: TGTGCCACCAGCAGAGATAGGGGCGGGAGTTGGACAGATACGCAGTATTTT.